The present T cell receptor (beta chain) was sequenced within a study of CD8 T cells in Susac syndrome. V lost 5 bases, J lost 4 bases, and 11 bases lay in between. The CDR3 runs 13 residues. The authors reverse transcribed roughly 0.5 to 1 ug RNA with random hexamers. From the immunoSEQ multiplex PCR reads, TCRdb called clonotypes with MiXCR, one entry per CDR3 protein. The table lists 150,000 to 250,000 distinct CDR3 sequences, 90% to 95% of them singletons. Sequencing used CD4+ T cells from PBMCs. The source of this sequence is a human donor with multiple sclerosis. The chain uses TRBV12-3 or TRBV12-4 and TRBJ1-1; maybe TRBD1 (5 bases). CDR3 in amino acids: CASSVQGSTEAFF. CDR3 DNA sequence: TGTGCCAGCAGTGTTCAGGGATCCACTGAAGCTTTCTTT.